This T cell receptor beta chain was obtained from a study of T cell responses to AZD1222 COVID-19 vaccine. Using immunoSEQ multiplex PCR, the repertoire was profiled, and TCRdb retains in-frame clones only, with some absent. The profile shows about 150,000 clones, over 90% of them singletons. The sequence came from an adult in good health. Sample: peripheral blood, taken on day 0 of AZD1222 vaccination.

The CDR3 region has the DNA TGTGCCTGGAGGATGGGACAGGGGGCAGGGGATACGCAGTATTTT. As protein: CAWRMGQGAGDTQYF. The chain is built from TRBV30 and TRBJ2-3, with 12 positions matching TRBD1. This CDR3 contains 15 residues. Germline CDR1 reads GTSNPN; CDR2 reads SVGIG (reference sequence). Trimming took 3 bases from V and 6 from J; bases not matched to a gene: 7.